This T cell receptor (beta chain) was sequenced in a study of cytomegalovirus exposure and HLA in healthy donors. This CDR3 is built from 15 residues. Germline V gene lookup returns CDR1 MNHEY and CDR2 SMNVEV (reference sequence). Trimming removed 4 bases from V and 3 bases from J; junction bases left unmatched: 3. Points from the study as a whole: Among TCR beta chains, those listed as cytomegalovirus-associated numbered more than 150. A few chains tied to CMV proved CMV antigen-specific in vitro. Indistinguishable V segments such as TRBV6-2 and TRBV6-3 were excluded.

Use of 60 Vbeta and 13 Jbeta primers characterized the PCR. This table comes from immunoSEQ multiplex PCR, and its TCRdb copy is limited to in-frame clones, with some not included. The repertoire has tens of thousands of clones, around 80% of them found once; the top ten carry about 4.5%. As concerns this clone: No antigen is known for it.

The chain combines TRBV27 with TRBJ2-3; TRBD2 agrees at 11 bases. Sequenced: PBMCs. This clonotype was obtained from a male donor in good health and CMV-seropositive. The CDR3 DNA sequence: TGTGCCAGCAGTTCTAGCGGGAGGCGGACAGATACGCAGTATTTT. Its protein product is CASSSSGRRTDTQYF.